The rows below give T cell receptor beta chains drawn from one sample of a study of blood T cell repertoires in COVID-19. The repertoire was sequenced with immunoSEQ multiplex PCR; TCRdb's copy has only in-frame clones and lacks some. The table has about 340,000 clones, almost 90% seen once. The sequencing input was peripheral blood. Source of these receptors: a woman in her 70s with COVID-19, enrolled during active disease. Each CDR3 is given with its conserved first and last residue. D genes are given only for firm matches. A row's size may be missing; if present it is once, few, many or a size class.

j_call | clone_size | d_call | cdr3_length | v_call | cdr3_nt | cdr3_aa
TRBJ2-1 | NA | NA | 12 | TRBV2 | TGTGCCAGCCGGGGGACGTACAATGAGCAGTTCTTC | CASRGTYNEQFF
TRBJ1-5 | NA | NA | 13 | TRBV2 | TGTGCCAGCGATAGGGACAACAATCAGCCCCAGCATTTT | CASDRDNNQPQHF
TRBJ1-4 | NA | NA | 13 | TRBV5-6 | TGTGCCAGCAGCTTGGCGGGGGATGAAAAACTGTTTTTT | CASSLAGDEKLFF
TRBJ2-7 | NA | TRBD2 | 13 | TRBV12-3/TRBV12-4 | TGTGCCAGCAGTTTGGGGGGGACCTACGAGCAGTACTTC | CASSLGGTYEQYF
TRBJ2-7 | NA | NA | 14 | TRBV13 | TGTGCCAGCAGAGTGGCGGGGCAATCCTACGAGCAGTACTTC | CASRVAGQSYEQYF
TRBJ2-7 | NA | TRBD1 | 15 | TRBV4-1 | TGCGCCAGCAGCCCAGGACAGGGCCCGTACTACGAGCAGTACTTC | CASSPGQGPYYEQYF
TRBJ1-1 | NA | TRBD1 | 16 | TRBV2 | TGTGCCAGCAGGGCCGGGACAGGGGTTATGAACACTGAAGCTTTCTTT | CASRAGTGVMNTEAFF
TRBJ2-3 | NA | NA | 14 | TRBV11-2 | TGTGCCGAACGGGGTCCCATTAGCACAGATACGCAGTATTTT | CAERGPISTDTQYF
TRBJ2-5 | NA | NA | 14 | TRBV18 | TGTGCCAGCTCACCACGGGGCCCTCCTACGACCCAGTACTTC | CASSPRGPPTTQYF
TRBJ1-1 | NA | TRBD1 | 18 | TRBV11-2 | TGTGCCAGCAGCCCAAGGGCTCGGACAGGGGGGTTGAACACTGAAGCTTTCTTT | CASSPRARTGGLNTEAFF
TRBJ1-6 | NA | NA | 16 | TRBV7-8 | TGTGCCAGCAGCCCTCTTAGCGGCAGCAAATATTCACCCCTCCACTTT | CASSPLSGSKYSPLHF
TRBJ1-3 | once | TRBD1 | 14 | TRBV7-9 | TGTGCCAGCAGCTCGGGACAGTCTGGAAACACCATATATTTT | CASSSGQSGNTIYF
TRBJ2-7 | NA | NA | 15 | TRBV4-1 | TGCGCCAGCAGCCTCGGGACTGGCGGCTGGGGCGAGCAGTACTTC | CASSLGTGGWGEQYF
TRBJ1-4 | NA | TRBD1 | 17 | TRBV5-1 | TGCGCCAGCAGCTTGAGCCTGCGGGGACAGGTCATTGAAAAACTGTTTTTT | CASSLSLRGQVIEKLFF
TRBJ1-4 | NA | TRBD1 | 14 | TRBV30 | TGTGCCTGGTCCCCGGGACAGGGTCGTGAAAAACTGTTTTTT | CAWSPGQGREKLFF
TRBJ2-3 | once | NA | 12 | TRBV2 | TGTGCCACCAGGGGGGGGTCGGATACGCAGTATTTT | CATRGGSDTQYF
TRBJ1-6 | NA | NA | 13 | TRBV7-3 | TGTGCCAGCAGCTTCACACCTAATTCACCCCTCCACTTT | CASSFTPNSPLHF
TRBJ1-1 | NA | NA | 15 | TRBV3-1/TRBV3-2 | TGTGCCAGCAGCCAAGAGATCCAGTTGGACACTGAAGCTTTCTTT | CASSQEIQLDTEAFF
TRBJ2-1 | NA | NA | 16 | TRBV5-1 | TGCGCCAGCAGCCTAACAGGGTCAACATCCTACAATGAGCAGTTCTTC | CASSLTGSTSYNEQFF
TRBJ1-2 | NA | NA | 12 | TRBV2 | TGTGCCAGCAGTGAATGGGCAGATGGCTACACCTTC | CASSEWADGYTF
TRBJ2-3 | NA | TRBD2 | 14 | TRBV7-6 | TGTGCCAGCAGCTTACTAGCGGGGGGGCCAGAACGGTATTTT | CASSLLAGGPERYF
TRBJ1-2 | few | TRBD1 | 11 | TRBV29-1 | TGCAGCGCTCCGGGACAGGGGGGCTACACCTTC | CSAPGQGGYTF
TRBJ1-1 | NA | NA | 15 | TRBV2 | TGTGCCAGCAGCCCGCCGGGAGGGCGGTTTACTGAAGCTTTCTTT | CASSPPGGRFTEAFF
TRBJ1-6 | many | NA | 13 | TRBV12-3/TRBV12-4 | TGTGCCAGCAAAGGACAAACTAATTCACCCCTCCACTTT | CASKGQTNSPLHF
TRBJ1-3 | few | NA | 16 | TRBV27 | TGTGCCAGCAGTCTCGACGGGACTTACTCTGGAAACACCATATATTTT | CASSLDGTYSGNTIYF
TRBJ1-1 | NA | TRBD1 | 13 | TRBV19 | TGTGCCAGTAGGCAAACAGGGGGCCTTGAAGCTTTCTTT | CASRQTGGLEAFF
TRBJ2-1 | NA | TRBD2 | 14 | TRBV5-1 | TGCGCCAGCAGCTATTGGACTAGCATCCCTGAGCAGTTCTTC | CASSYWTSIPEQFF
TRBJ1-4 | NA | NA | 15 | TRBV7-2 | TGTGCCAGCAGCTTAGTAGGGACTGGATATGAAAAACTGTTTTTT | CASSLVGTGYEKLFF
TRBJ2-1 | NA | NA | 15 | TRBV2 | TGTGCCAGCATTCCCTTGCGGACTCACTGGAATGAGCAGTTCTTC | CASIPLRTHWNEQFF
TRBJ2-4 | NA | NA | 18 | TRBV6-2/TRBV6-3 | TGTGCCAGCAGTTACCCGGATACGACAGGGAGGGCCAAAAACATTCAGTACTTC | CASSYPDTTGRAKNIQYF
TRBJ1-6 | NA | TRBD1 | 13 | TRBV30 | TGTGCCTGGGGACAGGCTCAACATTCACCCCTCCACTTT | CAWGQAQHSPLHF
TRBJ1-2 | NA | NA | 13 | TRBV30 | TGTGCCTGGAGTGTCCCTAGCCCCTATGGCTACACCTTC | CAWSVPSPYGYTF
TRBJ2-5 | NA | NA | 14 | TRBV6-5 | TGTGCCAGCAGTTACTCGATGGCGGGAGAGACCCAGTACTTC | CASSYSMAGETQYF
TRBJ2-5 | NA | NA | 17 | TRBV28 | TGTGCCAGCAGTCCCTCCGGCGGGCCCAAGTACCAAGAGACCCAGTACTTC | CASSPSGGPKYQETQYF
TRBJ1-4 | NA | TRBD1 | 15 | TRBV7-2 | TGTGCCAGCAGCCCAGGGGGCGCAACTAATGAAAAACTGTTTTTT | CASSPGGATNEKLFF
TRBJ1-4 | NA | TRBD1 | 21 | TRBV19 | TGTGCCAGTAGTATCCAACTCTTAGACAGGGAGAGCCAACGGGCTAATGAAAAACTGTTTTTT | CASSIQLLDRESQRANEKLFF
TRBJ1-2 | NA | NA | 14 | TRBV7-8 | TGTGCCAGCAGCTTATGGGGTGCCGAGGGCGGCTACACCTTC | CASSLWGAEGGYTF
TRBJ1-2 | NA | TRBD1 | 16 | TRBV6-6 | TGTGCCAGCAGTTACAGAGGGACAGTCAAGAACTATGGCTACACCTTC | CASSYRGTVKNYGYTF
TRBJ1-2 | NA | NA | 14 | TRBV6-5 | TGTGCCAGCAGGACAGGCAGCACTAACTATGGCTACACCTTC | CASRTGSTNYGYTF
TRBJ1-1 | NA | NA | 12 | TRBV28 | TGTGCCAGCAGTCCACTGGACACTGAAGCTTTCTTT | CASSPLDTEAFF
TRBJ1-1 | NA | NA | 13 | TRBV27 | TGTGCCAGCAGTGTGGGACAGAACACTGAAGCTTTCTTT | CASSVGQNTEAFF
TRBJ1-5 | NA | TRBD1 | 15 | TRBV5-8 | TGTGCCAGCAGCCGGGGACAGGGGGCAAGTCAGCCCCAGCATTTT | CASSRGQGASQPQHF
TRBJ1-2 | NA | NA | 13 | TRBV6-6 | TGTGCCAGCAGTTTTGCAGGGTTCGCGGGCTACACCTTC | CASSFAGFAGYTF
TRBJ1-2 | NA | TRBD1 | 17 | TRBV6-4 | TGTGCCAGCACCACGAGCTGGGGCCAGGGGGCATGTTATGGCTACACCTTC | CASTTSWGQGACYGYTF
TRBJ1-2 | NA | TRBD1 | 15 | TRBV11-2 | TGTGCCAGCAGCAAAGGACAGGGGGCCGGATATGGCTACACCTTC | CASSKGQGAGYGYTF
TRBJ2-7 | NA | NA | 16 | TRBV11-2 | TGTGCCAGCAGCACAGTCGTAGGGCGGGGGCGCTACGAGCAGTACTTC | CASSTVVGRGRYEQYF
TRBJ2-1 | NA | TRBD1 | 15 | TRBV11-2 | TGTGCCAGCACCTTAGACGGGACAGGGAAGGATGAGCAGTTCTTC | CASTLDGTGKDEQFF
TRBJ2-2 | NA | TRBD1 | 17 | TRBV7-2 | TGTGCCAGCAGCTTAAGGTTGGGACAGGGGCCGACCGGGGAGCTGTTTTTT | CASSLRLGQGPTGELFF
TRBJ2-2 | once | NA | 16 | TRBV2 | TGTGCCAGCAGTGAATTGGGGCTGCACTCCACCGGGGAGCTGTTTTTT | CASSELGLHSTGELFF
TRBJ2-7 | NA | TRBD1 | 14 | TRBV7-9 | TGTGCCAGCAGCTTTAGTCAGGGGGCCTACGAGCAGTACTTC | CASSFSQGAYEQYF
TRBJ1-2 | NA | TRBD1 | 15 | TRBV5-6 | TGTGCCAGCAGCTCCCAGGGGGGAGTGAGCTATGGCTACACCTTC | CASSSQGGVSYGYTF
TRBJ1-2 | NA | TRBD1 | 13 | TRBV9 | TGTGCCAGCAGCGTAGTAGGGGGCCATGGCTACACCTTC | CASSVVGGHGYTF
TRBJ2-7 | NA | NA | 14 | TRBV7-9 | TGTGCCAGGAAACTGGGCAGTTCAGCCTACGAGCAGTACTTC | CARKLGSSAYEQYF
TRBJ2-3 | NA | TRBD1 | 14 | TRBV5-1 | TGCGCCAGCAGCGATACAGGGGCGACAGATACGCAGTATTTT | CASSDTGATDTQYF
TRBJ2-1 | NA | TRBD2 | 14 | TRBV7-3 | TGTGCCAGCAGACTAGCGGGGGGTTACAATGAGCAGTTCTTC | CASRLAGGYNEQFF
TRBJ2-2 | NA | NA | 13 | TRBV29-1 | TGCAGCGCCCAGAGGCCCGCCGGCGGGGAGCTGTTTTTT | CSAQRPAGGELFF
TRBJ1-3 | NA | NA | 13 | TRBV11-3 | TGTGCCAGCAGCTCCAACAGTGGAAACACCATATATTTT | CASSSNSGNTIYF
TRBJ2-7 | NA | NA | 15 | TRBV6-5 | TGTGCCAGCTTTGATACAGGGCTGGGCTCCTACGAGCAGTACTTC | CASFDTGLGSYEQYF
TRBJ2-1 | NA | TRBD1 | 14 | TRBV27 | TGTGCCAGCAGTCTCCTTCAACAGGGGAATGAGCAGTTCTTC | CASSLLQQGNEQFF